This TCR beta chain was identified in a study of identical twins (TCRdb year 2016). For the wider study: To test whether fetal clonotypes persist, the study used deep sequencing on TCR alpha and beta repertoires from monozygotic twins, unrelated adults of various ages, and cord blood. Replicate twin experiments were performed at different times using different library preparation protocols to rule out contamination. General study outcomes and caveats: Invariant T cells such as MAIT and iNKT could partly confound zero-insertion analyses, though diverse VJ usage argued against this for most clonotypes. Compared with coincidental sharing between unrelated individuals, an excess of low generation-probability sequences was observed among out-of-frame TCR alpha sequences shared between twins. Conclusions relied on cross-sectional statistical analysis, since the same donors could not be followed over many years. Abundant cord blood beta clonotypes had fewer insertions, young adult naive repertoires showed a similar but weaker trend, and memory repertoires showed no such trend. In monozygotic twins, out-of-frame TCR alpha sharing was systematically underestimated by recombination models, although the models agreed with sharing between unrelated individuals. A weaker excess of twin sharing was found in beta out-of-frame sequences because the signal-to-noise ratio was lowered by fewer shared sequences.

Library creation used 5' RACE. For sequencing, an Illumina HiSeq 2000 was employed. A universal primer binding site was introduced by template switching, and a unique molecular identifier was present in the final cDNA, enabling accurate counting of TCR cDNA molecules. Specific primers in the conserved constant-segment region were used to synthesize first-strand cDNA for TCR alpha and beta chains. Each cDNA library was double barcoded, with a SMART-Mk sample barcode plus Illumina barcodes, to control for contamination. Two successive PCR steps introduced TruSeq adapter sequences along with Illumina sample barcodes. Sequencing of the TCR alpha and beta cDNA libraries was done on the Illumina HiSeq platform using custom primers. Concerning the study's data processing: MiGEC processed the raw reads to extract unique molecular identifiers, while MiXCR was used to determine the CDR3 positions. Recombination models were inferred per individual with the repgenHMM and IGoR tools using an EM algorithm. Shared clonotypes were analyzed with the tcR package in R, and sharing was normalized by the product of cloneset sizes. Out-of-frame nonproductive sequences were analyzed to study raw recombination free of thymic and clonal selection effects. The public reads were reanalyzed by TCRdb: fastp trimming at Q25, MiXCR alignment, in-frame beta chains only. Each CDR3 protein appears once, grouped with its most common genes and DNA. Here the V and J calls rest on TCRdb's processing, not on the authors' analysis. The sample includes approximately 530,000 distinct CDR3 sequences, with about a fifth observed a single time. The ten largest clones add up to 0.48% of the sample.

Only healthy Caucasian donors were included. The twin cohort comprised three pairs of female monozygotic twins, all aged about 18 to 30 years. CD4+ and CD8+ T cell populations were isolated with positive isolation kits from Invitrogen. A note on this clonotype: The target of this receptor is not known. No per-base quality is available; no much larger clone lies one base away.

Trimming accounts for 0 bases at V and 5 bases at J, while the number of junction bases matched to no gene is 1. The CDR3 covers 14 residues, taking in both the cysteine and the phenylalanine. The DNA shown is the 42-base CDR3, in frame from base 1. The germline V gene sets CDR1 to SGDLS and CDR2 to YYNGEE. The same sample was also used in a study of yellow fever vaccine responses in identical twins. As the second paper documents: According to the authors, in identical twins the way T cells responded to vaccination appeared partly convergent and partly personalized. Focusing on identical twins, the study followed the T cell clones that responded to the vaccine, and did so with precision.

The clonotype was recovered from a woman between 18 and 29 years old in good health. The chain is assembled from TRBV9 and TRBJ1-4; the junction holds 7 bases that match TRBD1. The source material was CD4+ T cells sorted from blood. This receptor carries the CDR3 CASSVGTGNEKLFF. The nucleotides are TGTGCCAGCAGCGTAGGGACAGGCAATGAAAAACTGTTTTTT.